This is a list of T cell receptor beta chains from one sample in a study of shared clonotypes between healthy human individuals. Libraries were prepared by immunoSEQ multiplex PCR; TCRdb keeps only in-frame clonotypes and omits some of them. The profile shows fewer than 700,000 clones, approximately 95% of them singletons. Sequenced input: naive CD8+ T cells sorted from blood. These receptors all come from a woman aged 25 to 45 in good health. CDR3s include the opening cysteine and the closing phenylalanine or tryptophan. Each record gives: J gene, D gene, V gene, clone size, CDR3 protein, CDR3 DNA. The D gene is left open where the match is weak. Only part of the rows carry a size: once, few, many, or a class if the clone is expanded.

TRBJ2-7	TRBD2	TRBV6-6	.	CASSPGLAGGPGEYF	TGTGCCAGCAGTCCCGGACTAGCGGGAGGACCGGGGGAGTACTTC
TRBJ2-7	TRBD1	TRBV25-1	.	CASSDDRGHSYEQYF	TGTGCCAGCAGTGACGACAGGGGACACTCCTACGAGCAGTACTTC
TRBJ2-7	.	TRBV10-2	.	CASSEYGGSYEQYF	TGCGCCAGCAGTGAGTATGGGGGGAGCTACGAGCAGTACTTC
TRBJ1-5	.	TRBV27	.	CASKISFGLTQPQHF	TGTGCCAGCAAGATAAGCTTCGGGCTTACGCAGCCCCAGCATTTT
TRBJ2-1	.	TRBV5-4	.	CASSQTHRAYNDREQFF	TGTGCCAGCAGCCAGACCCACAGGGCGTACAATGATCGAGAGCAGTTCTTC
TRBJ1-2	TRBD1	TRBV4-1	.	CASSRTGIYGYTF	TGCGCCAGCAGCAGGACAGGGATCTATGGCTACACCTTC
TRBJ2-5	.	TRBV25-1	.	CASSGPQNQETQYF	TGTGCCAGCAGTGGCCCGCAGAACCAAGAGACCCAGTACTTC
TRBJ2-7	.	TRBV5-4	few	CASSSLHEQYF	TGTGCCAGCAGCTCCCTCCACGAGCAGTACTTC
TRBJ1-5	TRBD1	TRBV11-2	.	CASSSVGQGQHF	TGTGCCAGCAGCTCAGTGGGACAGGGGCAGCATTTT
TRBJ2-5	TRBD1	TRBV11-2	.	CASSRRGTQETQYF	TGTGCCAGCAGCCGCAGGGGGACCCAAGAGACCCAGTACTTC
TRBJ2-3	.	TRBV9	.	CASSVEVANTDTQYF	TGTGCCAGCAGCGTAGAGGTAGCGAACACAGATACGCAGTATTTT
TRBJ1-2	TRBD1	TRBV6-4	once	CASSDFTGTGGIHGYTF	TGTGCCAGCAGTGACTTTACTGGGACAGGGGGCATCCATGGCTACACCTTC
TRBJ1-6	.	TRBV28	few	CASSLDSPLHF	TGTGCCAGCAGTCTCGATTCACCCCTCCACTTT
TRBJ2-1	.	TRBV30	.	CAWDADSYNEQFF	TGTGCCTGGGATGCGGACTCCTACAATGAGCAGTTCTTC
TRBJ2-7	.	TRBV28	.	CASSLALHKYCEQYF	TGTGCCAGCAGTTTAGCCCTGCATAAGTATTGCGAGCAGTACTTC
TRBJ2-1	.	TRBV4-1	.	CASSQDAASSYNEQFF	TGCGCCAGCAGCCAAGATGCCGCTAGCTCCTACAATGAGCAGTTCTTC
TRBJ2-1	.	TRBV6-6	.	CASRAGVEQFF	TGTGCCAGCAGAGCAGGGGTTGAGCAGTTCTTC
TRBJ2-1	TRBD1	TRBV28	.	CASRVGQGGEFF	TGTGCCAGCAGGGTAGGACAGGGGGGAGAGTTCTTC
TRBJ1-1	.	TRBV4-2	once	CASSQTLRVNTEAFF	TGTGCCAGCAGCCAAACACTTAGGGTGAACACTGAAGCTTTCTTT
TRBJ2-7	TRBD2	TRBV5-1	.	CASSPGTSGRDEQYF	TGCGCCAGCAGCCCTGGGACTAGCGGGAGGGACGAGCAGTACTTC
TRBJ2-6	.	TRBV27	.	CASSSRGGGTGANVLTF	TGTGCCAGCAGTTCCCGAGGGGGGGGCACTGGGGCCAACGTCCTGACTTTC
TRBJ1-2	.	TRBV4-1	.	CASSQDYRASGYTF	TGCGCCAGCAGCCAAGATTACAGGGCGAGCGGCTACACCTTC
TRBJ2-7	TRBD2	TRBV5-6	.	CASSLRLAGAVYEQYF	TGTGCCAGCAGCTTGAGACTAGCGGGAGCAGTCTACGAGCAGTACTTC
TRBJ2-1	.	TRBV14	.	CASSQGGSSNEQFF	TGTGCCAGCAGCCAAGGTGGTAGTAGCAATGAGCAGTTCTTC
TRBJ2-2	TRBD2	TRBV11-3	once	CASSPLAGGPTGELFF	TGTGCCAGCAGCCCACTAGCGGGAGGGCCAACCGGGGAGCTGTTTTTT
TRBJ2-7	.	TRBV7-9	.	CASSATTGTLPYEQYF	TGTGCCAGCAGCGCTACTACCGGGACACTTCCCTACGAGCAGTACTTC
TRBJ2-3	.	TRBV29-1	.	CSVEGHPTDTQYF	TGCAGCGTTGAAGGTCATCCCACAGATACGCAGTATTTT
TRBJ1-2	TRBD1	TRBV19	.	CASNVDRDIQSGYTF	TGTGCCAGTAACGTCGACAGGGACATTCAAAGCGGCTACACCTTC
TRBJ1-2	.	TRBV28	.	CASNPTGTLYGYTF	TGTGCCAGCAACCCTACCGGGACCCTCTATGGCTACACCTTC
TRBJ1-1	.	TRBV6-5	.	CASSYSTWGVNTEAFF	TGTGCCAGCAGTTACTCGACTTGGGGAGTGAACACTGAAGCTTTCTTT
TRBJ2-1	TRBD1	TRBV7-9	once	CASSYQGEGDEQFF	TGTGCCAGCAGCTACCAGGGGGAAGGTGATGAGCAGTTCTTC
TRBJ2-5	TRBD1	TRBV5-1	once	CASSSMGQGARETQYF	TGCGCCAGCAGCTCGATGGGACAGGGGGCGAGAGAGACCCAGTACTTC
TRBJ2-7	.	TRBV5-4	.	CATGGMGYEQYF	TGTGCCACCGGGGGTATGGGCTACGAGCAGTACTTC
TRBJ1-5	TRBD1	TRBV4-1	.	CASSPTQGSHQPQHF	TGCGCCAGCAGCCCAACACAGGGGTCCCATCAGCCCCAGCATTTT
TRBJ2-1	TRBD1	TRBV11-2	.	CASSLRTGYNEQFF	TGTGCCAGCAGCCTAAGGACAGGGTACAATGAGCAGTTCTTC
TRBJ1-1	.	TRBV6-6	.	CASRYLQGLTEAFF	TGTGCCAGCAGATATCTACAGGGTTTGACTGAAGCTTTCTTT
TRBJ2-3	.	TRBV6-5	.	CASSYSWTASTDTQYF	TGTGCCAGCAGTTACTCTTGGACAGCGAGCACAGATACGCAGTATTTT
TRBJ2-7	.	TRBV21-1	.	CASSFGQGGYEQYF	TGTGCCAGCAGCTTCGGGCAGGGAGGATACGAGCAGTACTTC
TRBJ2-7	TRBD2	TRBV28	.	CASSWDMRRTSGSYEQYF	TGTGCCAGCAGTTGGGATATGCGGAGGACTAGCGGGAGCTACGAGCAGTACTTC
TRBJ2-7	.	TRBV20-1	.	CSARLVYEQYF	TGCAGTGCTAGGCTTGTCTACGAGCAGTACTTC
TRBJ2-7	.	TRBV23-1	.	CASSRKWGYEQYF	TGCGCCAGCAGCAGGAAGTGGGGCTACGAGCAGTACTTC